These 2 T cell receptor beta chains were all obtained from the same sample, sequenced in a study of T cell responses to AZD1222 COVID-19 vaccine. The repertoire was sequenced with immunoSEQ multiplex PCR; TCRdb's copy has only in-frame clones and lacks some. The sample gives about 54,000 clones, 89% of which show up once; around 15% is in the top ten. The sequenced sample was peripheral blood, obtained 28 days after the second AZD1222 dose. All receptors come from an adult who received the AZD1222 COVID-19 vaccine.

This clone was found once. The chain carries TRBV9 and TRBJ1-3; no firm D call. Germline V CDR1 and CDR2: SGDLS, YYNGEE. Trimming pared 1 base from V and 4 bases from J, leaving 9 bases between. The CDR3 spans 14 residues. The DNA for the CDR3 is TGTGCCAGCAGCGTACCGGGGTTAGGAAACACCATATATTTT. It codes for CASSVPGLGNTIYF.

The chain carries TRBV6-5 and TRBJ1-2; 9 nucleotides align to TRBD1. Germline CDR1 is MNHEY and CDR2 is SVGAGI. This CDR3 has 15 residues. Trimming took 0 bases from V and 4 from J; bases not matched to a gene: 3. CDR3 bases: TGTGCCAGCAGTTACTCGGGACAGGGTCCCTATGGCTACACCTTC. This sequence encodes CASSYSGQGPYGYTF.